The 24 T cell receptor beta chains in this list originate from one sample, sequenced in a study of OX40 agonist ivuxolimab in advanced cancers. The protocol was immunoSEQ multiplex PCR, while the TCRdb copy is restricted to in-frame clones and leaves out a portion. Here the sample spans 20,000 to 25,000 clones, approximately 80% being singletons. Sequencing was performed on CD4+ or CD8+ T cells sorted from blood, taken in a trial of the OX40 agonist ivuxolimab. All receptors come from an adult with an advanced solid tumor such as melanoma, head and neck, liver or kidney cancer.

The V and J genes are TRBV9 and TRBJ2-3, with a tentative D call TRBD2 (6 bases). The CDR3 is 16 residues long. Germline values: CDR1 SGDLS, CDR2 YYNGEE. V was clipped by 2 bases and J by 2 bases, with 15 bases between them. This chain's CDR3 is CASSVGGKSNTDTQYF. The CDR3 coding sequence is TGTGCCAGCAGCGTCGGCGGGAAGAGTAACACAGATACGCAGTATTTT.

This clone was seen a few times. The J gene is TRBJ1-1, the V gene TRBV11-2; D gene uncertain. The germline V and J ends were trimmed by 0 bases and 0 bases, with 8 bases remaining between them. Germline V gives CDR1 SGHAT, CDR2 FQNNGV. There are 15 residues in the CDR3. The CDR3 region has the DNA TGTGCCAGCAGCTTAGAGGCAAGAATGAACACTGAAGCTTTCTTT. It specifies CASSLEARMNTEAFF.

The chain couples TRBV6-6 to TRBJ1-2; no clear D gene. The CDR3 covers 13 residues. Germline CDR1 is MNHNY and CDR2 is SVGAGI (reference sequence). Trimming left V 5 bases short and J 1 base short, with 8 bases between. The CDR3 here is CASSRTDNYGYTF. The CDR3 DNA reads TGTGCCAGCAGTAGGACGGATAACTATGGCTACACCTTC.

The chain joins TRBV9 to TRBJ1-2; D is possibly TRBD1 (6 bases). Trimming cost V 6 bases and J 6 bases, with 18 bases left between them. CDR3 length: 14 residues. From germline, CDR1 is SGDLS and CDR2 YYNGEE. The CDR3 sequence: CASNVPGAADGYTF. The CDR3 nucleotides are TGTGCCAGCAACGTTCCGGGGGCAGCGGATGGCTACACCTTC.

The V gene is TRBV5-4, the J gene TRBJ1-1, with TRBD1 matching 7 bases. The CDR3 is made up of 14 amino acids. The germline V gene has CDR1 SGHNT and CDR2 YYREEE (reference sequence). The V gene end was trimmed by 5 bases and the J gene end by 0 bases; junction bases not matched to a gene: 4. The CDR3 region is CASSWGQMNTEAFF. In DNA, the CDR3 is TGTGCCAGCAGTTGGGGACAGATGAACACTGAAGCTTTCTTT.

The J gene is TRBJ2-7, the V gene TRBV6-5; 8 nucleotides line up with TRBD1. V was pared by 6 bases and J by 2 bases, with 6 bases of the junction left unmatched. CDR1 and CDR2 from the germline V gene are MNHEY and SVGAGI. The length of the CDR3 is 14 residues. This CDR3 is CASREGQAAYEQYF. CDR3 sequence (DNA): TGTGCCAGCAGAGAGGGACAGGCAGCCTACGAGCAGTACTTC.

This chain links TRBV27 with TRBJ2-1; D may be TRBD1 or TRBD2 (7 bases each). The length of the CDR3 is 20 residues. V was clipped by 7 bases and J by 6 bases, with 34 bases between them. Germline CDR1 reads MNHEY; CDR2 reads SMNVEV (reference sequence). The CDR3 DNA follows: TGTGCCAGCACCAGGGTACAGGGGTCCTCGGGGGGCCGAGTTGGCAATGAGCAGTTCTTC. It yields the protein CASTRVQGSSGGRVGNEQFF.

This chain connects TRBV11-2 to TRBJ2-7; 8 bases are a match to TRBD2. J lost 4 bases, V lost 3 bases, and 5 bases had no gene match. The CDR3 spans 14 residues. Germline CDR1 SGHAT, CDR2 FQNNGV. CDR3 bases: TGTGCCAGCAGCTTCAGCGGGGGACCTTACGAGCAGTACTTC. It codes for CASSFSGGPYEQYF.

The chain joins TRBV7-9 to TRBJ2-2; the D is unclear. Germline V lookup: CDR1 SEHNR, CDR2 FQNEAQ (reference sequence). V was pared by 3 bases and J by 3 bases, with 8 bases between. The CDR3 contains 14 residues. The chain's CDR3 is CASSFAEYTGELFF. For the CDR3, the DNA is TGTGCCAGCAGCTTTGCGGAATACACCGGGGAGCTGTTTTTT.

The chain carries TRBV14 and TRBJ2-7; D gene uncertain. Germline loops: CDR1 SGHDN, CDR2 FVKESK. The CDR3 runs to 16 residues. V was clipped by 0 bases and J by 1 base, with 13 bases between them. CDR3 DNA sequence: TGTGCCAGCAGCCAAGATTATATGGACCGGTCCTACGAGCAGTACTTC. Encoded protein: CASSQDYMDRSYEQYF.

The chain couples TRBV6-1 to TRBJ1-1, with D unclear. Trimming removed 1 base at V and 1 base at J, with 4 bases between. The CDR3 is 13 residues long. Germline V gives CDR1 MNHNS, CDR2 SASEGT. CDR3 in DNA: TGTGCCAGCAGTGAAGTCAGGAACACTGAAGCTTTCTTT. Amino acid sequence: CASSEVRNTEAFF.

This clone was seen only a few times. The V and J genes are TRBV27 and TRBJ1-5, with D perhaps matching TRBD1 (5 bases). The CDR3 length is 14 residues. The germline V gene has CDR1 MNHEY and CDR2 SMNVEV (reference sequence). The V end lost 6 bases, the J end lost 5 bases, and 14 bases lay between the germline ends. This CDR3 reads CASRNWGEDQPQHF. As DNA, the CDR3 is TGTGCCAGCAGGAATTGGGGGGAGGATCAGCCCCAGCATTTT.

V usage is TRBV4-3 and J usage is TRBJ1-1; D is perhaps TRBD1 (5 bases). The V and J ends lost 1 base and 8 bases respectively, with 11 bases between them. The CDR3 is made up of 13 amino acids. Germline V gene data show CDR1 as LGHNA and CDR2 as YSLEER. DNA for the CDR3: TGCGCCAGCAGCCAAGCCGGGGACCTAGAAGCTTTCTTT. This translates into CASSQAGDLEAFF.

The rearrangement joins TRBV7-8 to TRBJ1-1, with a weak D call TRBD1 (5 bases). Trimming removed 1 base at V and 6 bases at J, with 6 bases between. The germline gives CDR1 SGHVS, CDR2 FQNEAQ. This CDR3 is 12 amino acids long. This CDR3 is CASSLVGAEAFF. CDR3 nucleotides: TGTGCCAGCAGCTTAGTGGGGGCTGAAGCTTTCTTT.

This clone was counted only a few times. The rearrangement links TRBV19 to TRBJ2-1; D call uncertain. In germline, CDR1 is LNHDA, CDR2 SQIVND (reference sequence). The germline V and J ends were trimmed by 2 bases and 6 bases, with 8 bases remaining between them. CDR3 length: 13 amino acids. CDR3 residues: CASSITGFNEQFF. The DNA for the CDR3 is TGTGCCAGTAGTATAACTGGGTTCAATGAGCAGTTCTTC.

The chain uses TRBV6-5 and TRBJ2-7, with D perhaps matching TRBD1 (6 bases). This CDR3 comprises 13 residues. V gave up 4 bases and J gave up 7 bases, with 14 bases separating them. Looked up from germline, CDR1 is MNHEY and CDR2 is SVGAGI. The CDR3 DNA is TGTGCCAGCAGTTCAGGGGTAGGGTGGGAGCAGTACTTC. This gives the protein CASSSGVGWEQYF.

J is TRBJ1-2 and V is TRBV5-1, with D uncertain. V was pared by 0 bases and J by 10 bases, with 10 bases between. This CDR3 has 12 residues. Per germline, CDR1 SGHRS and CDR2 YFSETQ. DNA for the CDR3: TGCGCCAGCAGCTTGGGAGGCTTTCCCTACACCTTC. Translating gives CASSLGGFPYTF.

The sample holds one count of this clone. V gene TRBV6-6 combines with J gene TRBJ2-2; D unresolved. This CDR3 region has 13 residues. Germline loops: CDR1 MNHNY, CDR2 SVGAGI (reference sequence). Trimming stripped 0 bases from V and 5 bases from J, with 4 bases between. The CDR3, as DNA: TGTGCCAGCAGTTACTCGCCGACCGGGGAGCTGTTTTTT. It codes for CASSYSPTGELFF.

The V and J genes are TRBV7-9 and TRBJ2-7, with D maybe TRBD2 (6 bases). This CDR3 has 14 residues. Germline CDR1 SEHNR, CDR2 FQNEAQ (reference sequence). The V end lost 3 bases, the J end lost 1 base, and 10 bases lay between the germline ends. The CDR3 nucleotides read TGTGCCAGCAGCTTGGTAGGGAGGTCCTACGAGCAGTACTTC. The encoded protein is CASSLVGRSYEQYF.

CDR3 sequence (DNA): TGTGCCAGCAGCTCACAAGGAAACACCATATATTTT. Residues: CASSSQGNTIYF. The rearrangement links TRBV11-3 to TRBJ1-3, with D unclear. The V end was cut by 4 bases, the J end by 4 bases, with 5 bases between. Per germline, CDR1 SGHNT and CDR2 YENEEA. CDR3 length: 12 residues.

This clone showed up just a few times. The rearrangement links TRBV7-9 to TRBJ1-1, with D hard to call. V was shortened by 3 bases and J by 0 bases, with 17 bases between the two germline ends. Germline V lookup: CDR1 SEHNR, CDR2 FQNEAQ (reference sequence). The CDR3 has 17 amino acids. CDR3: CASSFPAGRTMNTEAFF. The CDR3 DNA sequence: TGTGCCAGCAGCTTCCCGGCAGGACGGACCATGAACACTGAAGCTTTCTTT.

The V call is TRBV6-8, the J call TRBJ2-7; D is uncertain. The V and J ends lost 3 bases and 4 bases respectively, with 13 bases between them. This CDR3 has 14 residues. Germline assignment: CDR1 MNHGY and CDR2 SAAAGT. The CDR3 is CASSYGRKPYEQYF. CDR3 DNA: TGTGCCAGCAGTTATGGGCGGAAACCGTACGAGCAGTACTTC.

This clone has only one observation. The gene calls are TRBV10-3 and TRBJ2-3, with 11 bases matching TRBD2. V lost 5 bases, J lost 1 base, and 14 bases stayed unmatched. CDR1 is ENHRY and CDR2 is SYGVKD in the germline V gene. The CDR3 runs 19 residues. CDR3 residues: CAISFPGPTSGGRTDTQYF. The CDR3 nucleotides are TGTGCCATCAGTTTCCCCGGCCCTACTAGCGGGGGCCGCACAGATACGCAGTATTTT.

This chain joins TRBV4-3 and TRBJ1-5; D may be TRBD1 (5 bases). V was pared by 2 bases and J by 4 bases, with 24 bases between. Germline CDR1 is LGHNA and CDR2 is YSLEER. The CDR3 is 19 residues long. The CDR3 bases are TGCGCCAGCAGCCAATGTTTCCAGGGCGAGGGGATTCCGAATCAGCCCCAGCATTTT. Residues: CASSQCFQGEGIPNQPQHF.